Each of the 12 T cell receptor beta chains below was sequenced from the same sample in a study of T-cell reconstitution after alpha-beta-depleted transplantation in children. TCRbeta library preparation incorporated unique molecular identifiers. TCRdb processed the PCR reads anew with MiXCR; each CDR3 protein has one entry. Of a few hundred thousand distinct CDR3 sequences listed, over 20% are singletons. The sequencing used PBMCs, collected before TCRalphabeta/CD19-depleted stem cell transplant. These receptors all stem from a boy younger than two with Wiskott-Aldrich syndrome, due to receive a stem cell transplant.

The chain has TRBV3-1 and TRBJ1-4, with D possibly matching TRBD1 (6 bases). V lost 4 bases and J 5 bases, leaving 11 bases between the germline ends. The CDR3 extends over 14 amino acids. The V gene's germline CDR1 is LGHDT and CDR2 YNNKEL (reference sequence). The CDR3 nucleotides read TGTGCCAGCAGCCCAGGGGCCGGAAATGAAAAACTGTTTTTT. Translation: CASSPGAGNEKLFF.

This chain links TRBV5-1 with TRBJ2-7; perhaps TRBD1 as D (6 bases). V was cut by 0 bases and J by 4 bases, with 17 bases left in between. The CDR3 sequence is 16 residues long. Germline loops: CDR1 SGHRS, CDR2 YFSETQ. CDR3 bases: TGCGCCAGCAGCTTGGGGGACAAGGCCACGGGATACGAGCAGTACTTC. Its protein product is CASSLGDKATGYEQYF.

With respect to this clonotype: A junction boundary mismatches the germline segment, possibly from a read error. CDR3 sequence reads: CASSLVASRAYEQCF. The CDR3 DNA sequence: TGCGCCAGCAGCTTGGTGGCTAGTCGAGCCTACGAGCAGTGCTTC. The chain recombines TRBV5-1 with TRBJ2-7, with D unresolved. Germline V lookup: CDR1 SGHRS, CDR2 YFSETQ. The CDR3 spans 15 residues.

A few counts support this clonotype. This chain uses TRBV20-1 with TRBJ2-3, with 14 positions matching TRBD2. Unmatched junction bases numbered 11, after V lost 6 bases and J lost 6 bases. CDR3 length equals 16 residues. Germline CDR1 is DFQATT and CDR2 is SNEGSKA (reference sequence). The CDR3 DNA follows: TGCAGTGCCCGACTTCCAGGACTAGCGGGAGGCGATACGCAGTATTTT. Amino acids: CSARLPGLAGGDTQYF.

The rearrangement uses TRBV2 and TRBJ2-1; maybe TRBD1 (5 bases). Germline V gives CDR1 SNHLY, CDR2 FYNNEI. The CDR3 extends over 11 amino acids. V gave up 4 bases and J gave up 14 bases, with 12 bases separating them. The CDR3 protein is CASSVTGVEFF. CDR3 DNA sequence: TGTGCCAGCAGTGTTACAGGAGTTGAGTTCTTC.

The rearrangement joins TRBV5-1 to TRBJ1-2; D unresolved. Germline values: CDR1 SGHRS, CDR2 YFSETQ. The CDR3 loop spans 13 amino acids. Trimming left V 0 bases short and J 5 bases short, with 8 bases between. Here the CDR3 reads CASSLAPEYGYTF. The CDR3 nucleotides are TGCGCCAGCAGCTTGGCACCTGAGTATGGCTACACCTTC.

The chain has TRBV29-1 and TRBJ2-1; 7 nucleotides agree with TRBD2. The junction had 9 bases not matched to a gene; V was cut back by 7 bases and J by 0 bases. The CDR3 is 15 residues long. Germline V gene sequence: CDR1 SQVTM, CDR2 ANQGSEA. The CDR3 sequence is CSGGGSLRSYNEQFF. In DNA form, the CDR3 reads TGCAGCGGCGGGGGTTCTCTACGCTCCTACAATGAGCAGTTCTTC.

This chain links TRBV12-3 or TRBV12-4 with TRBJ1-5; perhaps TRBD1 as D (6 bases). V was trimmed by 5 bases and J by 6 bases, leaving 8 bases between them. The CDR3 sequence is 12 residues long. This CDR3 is CASSEQGQPQHF. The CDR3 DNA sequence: TGTGCCAGCAGTGAACAGGGTCAGCCCCAGCATTTT.

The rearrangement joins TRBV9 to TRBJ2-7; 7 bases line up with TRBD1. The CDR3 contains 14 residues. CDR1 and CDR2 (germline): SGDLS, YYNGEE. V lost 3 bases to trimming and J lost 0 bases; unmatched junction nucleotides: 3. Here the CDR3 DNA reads TGTGCCAGCAGCGAGGACAGGAGCTCCTACGAGCAGTACTTC. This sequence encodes CASSEDRSSYEQYF.

This CDR3 is CASSPNPGTSGYEQYF. The CDR3 DNA follows: TGCGCCAGCAGCCCCAACCCCGGGACTAGCGGCTACGAGCAGTACTTC. The chain is built from TRBV5-1 and TRBJ2-7; 11 nucleotides agree with TRBD2. The CDR3 extends over 16 amino acids. The germline gives CDR1 SGHRS, CDR2 YFSETQ. The V and J ends lost 4 bases and 3 bases, in that order; junction bases with no gene match: 9.

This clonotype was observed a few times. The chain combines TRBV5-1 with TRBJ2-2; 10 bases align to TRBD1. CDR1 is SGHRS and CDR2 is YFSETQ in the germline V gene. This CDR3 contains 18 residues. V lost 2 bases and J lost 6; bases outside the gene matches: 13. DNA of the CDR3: TGCGCCAGCAGCTTAATCCACGGACAGGGGGTAGACGCCGGGGAGCTGTTTTTT. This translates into CASSLIHGQGVDAGELFF.

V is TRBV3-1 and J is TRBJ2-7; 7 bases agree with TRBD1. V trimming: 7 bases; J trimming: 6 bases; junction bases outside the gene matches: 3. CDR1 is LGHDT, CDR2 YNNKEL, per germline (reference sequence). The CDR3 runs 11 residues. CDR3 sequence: CASKGAREQYF. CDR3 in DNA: TGTGCCAGCAAGGGGGCACGCGAGCAGTACTTC.